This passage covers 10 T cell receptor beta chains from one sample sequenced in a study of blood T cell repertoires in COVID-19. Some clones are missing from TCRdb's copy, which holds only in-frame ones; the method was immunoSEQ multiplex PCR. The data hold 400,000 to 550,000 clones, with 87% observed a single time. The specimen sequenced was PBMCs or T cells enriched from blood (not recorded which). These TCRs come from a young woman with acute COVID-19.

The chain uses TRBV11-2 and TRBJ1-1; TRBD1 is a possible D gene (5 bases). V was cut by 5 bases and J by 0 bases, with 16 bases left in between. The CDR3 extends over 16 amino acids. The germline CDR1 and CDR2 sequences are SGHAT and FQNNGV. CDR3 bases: TGTGCCAGCAGCCCGGCGGGGGGGTTCATGAACACTGAAGCTTTCTTT. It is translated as CASSPAGGFMNTEAFF.

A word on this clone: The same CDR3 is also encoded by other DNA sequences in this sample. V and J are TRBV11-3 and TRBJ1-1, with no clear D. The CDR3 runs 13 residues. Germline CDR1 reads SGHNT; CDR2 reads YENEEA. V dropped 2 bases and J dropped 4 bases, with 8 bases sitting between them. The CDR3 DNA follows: TGTGCCAGCAGCTTATCCGCGGGCACTGAAGCTTTCTTT. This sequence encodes CASSLSAGTEAFF.

The CDR3 is CASSERDSRAFF. The CDR3 coding sequence is TGTGCCAGCAGTGAGAGGGACAGCCGAGCTTTCTTT. This sequence joins TRBV6-1 and TRBJ1-1, with 7 bases fitting TRBD1. The germline CDR1 and CDR2 sequences are MNHNS and SASEGT. The ends lost 3 bases at V and 10 bases at J; junction bases unmatched: 5. The CDR3 sequence is 12 residues long.

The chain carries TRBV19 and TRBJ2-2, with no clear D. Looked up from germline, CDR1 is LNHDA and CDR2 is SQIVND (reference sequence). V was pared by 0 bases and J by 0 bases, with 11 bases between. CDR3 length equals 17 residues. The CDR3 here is CASSIDVLQPNTGELFF. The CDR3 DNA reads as TGTGCCAGTAGTATAGATGTTTTACAACCGAACACCGGGGAGCTGTTTTTT.

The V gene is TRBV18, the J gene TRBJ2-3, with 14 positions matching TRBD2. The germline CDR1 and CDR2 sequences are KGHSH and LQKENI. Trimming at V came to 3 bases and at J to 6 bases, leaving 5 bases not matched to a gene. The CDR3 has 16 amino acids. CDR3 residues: CASSPGLAGDFDTQYF. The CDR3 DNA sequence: TGTGCCAGCTCACCGGGACTAGCGGGAGATTTTGATACGCAGTATTTT.

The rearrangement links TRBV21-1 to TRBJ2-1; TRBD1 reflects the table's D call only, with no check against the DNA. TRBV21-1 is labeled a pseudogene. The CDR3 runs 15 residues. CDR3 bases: TGTGCCAGCAGCATCCGGGACAGGGTGACCGATGAGCAGTTCTTC. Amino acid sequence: CASSIRDRVTDEQFF.

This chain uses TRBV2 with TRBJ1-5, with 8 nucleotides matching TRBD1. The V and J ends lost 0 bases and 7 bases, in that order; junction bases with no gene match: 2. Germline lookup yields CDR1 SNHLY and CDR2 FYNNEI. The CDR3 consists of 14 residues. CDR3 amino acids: CASSEADRDQPQHF. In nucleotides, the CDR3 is TGTGCCAGCAGTGAAGCGGACAGGGACCAGCCCCAGCATTTT.

CDR3 DNA sequence: TGCGCCAGCAGCTTTTCCCCCCTGGAGACCCAGTACTTC. It translates to CASSFSPLETQYF. V and J are TRBV5-1 and TRBJ2-5; D not certain. There are 13 residues in the CDR3. Trimming took 2 bases from V and 5 from J, leaving 10 bases between them. CDR1 is SGHRS, CDR2 YFSETQ, per germline.

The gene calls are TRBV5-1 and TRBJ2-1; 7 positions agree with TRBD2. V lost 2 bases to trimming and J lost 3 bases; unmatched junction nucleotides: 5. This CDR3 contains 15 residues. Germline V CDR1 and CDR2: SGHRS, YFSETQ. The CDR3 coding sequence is TGCGCCAGCAGCTTCGCCCTAGCGGACTACAATGAGCAGTTCTTC. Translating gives CASSFALADYNEQFF.

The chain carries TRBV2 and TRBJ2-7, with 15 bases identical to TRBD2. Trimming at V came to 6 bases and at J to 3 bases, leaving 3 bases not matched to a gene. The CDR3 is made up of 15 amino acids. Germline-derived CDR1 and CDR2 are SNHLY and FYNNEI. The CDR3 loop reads CASSRGLAGGYEQYF. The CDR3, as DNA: TGTGCCAGCAGCAGGGGACTAGCGGGGGGCTACGAGCAGTACTTC. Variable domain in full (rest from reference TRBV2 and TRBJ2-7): EPEVTQTPSHQVTQMGQEVILRCVPISNHLYFYWYRQILGQKVEFLVSFYNNEISEKSEIFDDQFSVERPDGSNFTLKIRSTKLEDSAMYFCASSRGLAGGYEQYFGPGTRLTVT.